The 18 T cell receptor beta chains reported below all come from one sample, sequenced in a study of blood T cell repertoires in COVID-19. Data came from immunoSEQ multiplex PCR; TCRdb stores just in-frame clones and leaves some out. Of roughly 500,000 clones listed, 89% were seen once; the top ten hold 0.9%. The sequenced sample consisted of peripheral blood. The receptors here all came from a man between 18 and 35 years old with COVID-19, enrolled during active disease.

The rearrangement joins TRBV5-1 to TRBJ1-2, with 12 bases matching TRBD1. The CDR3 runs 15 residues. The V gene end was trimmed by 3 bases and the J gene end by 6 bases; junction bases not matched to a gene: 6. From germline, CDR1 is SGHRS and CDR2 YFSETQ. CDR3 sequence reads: CASSYAGTGGDGYTF. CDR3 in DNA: TGCGCCAGCAGCTACGCCGGGACAGGGGGCGATGGCTACACCTTC.

The CDR3 coding sequence is TGTGCCAGCAGCTGGGGACAGGGCTCCGAGCAGTACTTC. Its protein product is CASSWGQGSEQYF. The chain employs TRBV5-6 and TRBJ2-7; TRBD1 matches at 9 bases. Per the germline V gene, CDR1 is SGHDT and CDR2 is YYEEEE. J gave up 6 bases and V 3 bases, and 4 bases lay outside the gene matches. The CDR3 runs 13 residues.

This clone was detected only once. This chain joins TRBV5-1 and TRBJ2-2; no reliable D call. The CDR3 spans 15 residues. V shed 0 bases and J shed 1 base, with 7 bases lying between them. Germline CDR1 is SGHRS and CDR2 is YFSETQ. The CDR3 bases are TGCGCCAGCAGCTTGGGGCCCTTGAACACCGGGGAGCTGTTTTTT. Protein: CASSLGPLNTGELFF.

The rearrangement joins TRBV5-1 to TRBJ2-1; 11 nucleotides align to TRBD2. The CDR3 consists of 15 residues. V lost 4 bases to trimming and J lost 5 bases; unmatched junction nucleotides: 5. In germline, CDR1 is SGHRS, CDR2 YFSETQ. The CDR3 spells CASSQLAGENNEQFF. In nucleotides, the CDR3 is TGCGCCAGCAGCCAACTAGCGGGGGAAAACAATGAGCAGTTCTTC.

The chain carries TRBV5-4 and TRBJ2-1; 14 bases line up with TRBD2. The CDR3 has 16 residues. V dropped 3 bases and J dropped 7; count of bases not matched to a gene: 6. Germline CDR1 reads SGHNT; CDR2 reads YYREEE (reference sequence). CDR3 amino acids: CASSSGTSGSGNEQFF. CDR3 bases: TGTGCCAGCAGCTCAGGGACTAGCGGGAGCGGGAATGAGCAGTTCTTC.

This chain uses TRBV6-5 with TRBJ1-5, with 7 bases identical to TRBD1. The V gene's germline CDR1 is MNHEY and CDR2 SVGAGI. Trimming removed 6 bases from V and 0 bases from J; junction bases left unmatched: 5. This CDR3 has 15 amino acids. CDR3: CASRDRMNSNQPQHF. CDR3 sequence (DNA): TGTGCCAGCAGGGACAGGATGAATAGCAATCAGCCCCAGCATTTT.

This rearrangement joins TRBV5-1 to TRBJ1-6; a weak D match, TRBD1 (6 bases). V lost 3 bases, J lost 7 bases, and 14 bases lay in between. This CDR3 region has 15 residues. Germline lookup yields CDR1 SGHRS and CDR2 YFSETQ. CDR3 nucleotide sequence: TGCGCCAGCAGCTCCGTGACAGGCGCAAATTCACCCCTCCACTTT. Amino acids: CASSSVTGANSPLHF.

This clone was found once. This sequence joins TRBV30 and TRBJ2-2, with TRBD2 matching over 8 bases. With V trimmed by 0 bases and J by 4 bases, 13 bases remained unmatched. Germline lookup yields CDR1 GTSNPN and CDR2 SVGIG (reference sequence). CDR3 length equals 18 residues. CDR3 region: CAWSVRLDSGAGTGELFF. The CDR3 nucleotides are TGTGCCTGGAGTGTAAGGTTGGATAGCGGGGCGGGCACCGGGGAGCTGTTTTTT.

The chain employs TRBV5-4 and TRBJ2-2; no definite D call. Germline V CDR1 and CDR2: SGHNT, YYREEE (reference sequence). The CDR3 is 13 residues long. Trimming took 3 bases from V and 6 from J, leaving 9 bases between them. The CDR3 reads CASSSFGPGELFF. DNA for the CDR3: TGTGCCAGCAGCTCTTTTGGGCCCGGGGAGCTGTTTTTT.

The CDR3 is CASSVGVREDGGYTF. The CDR3 DNA sequence: TGTGCCAGCAGCGTAGGGGTCAGGGAGGATGGTGGCTACACCTTC. The J gene is TRBJ1-2, the V gene TRBV9; D perhaps matches TRBD1 (5 bases). The CDR3 loop spans 15 amino acids. V was clipped by 0 bases and J by 7 bases, with 16 bases between them. Germline CDR1 and CDR2: SGDLS and YYNGEE.

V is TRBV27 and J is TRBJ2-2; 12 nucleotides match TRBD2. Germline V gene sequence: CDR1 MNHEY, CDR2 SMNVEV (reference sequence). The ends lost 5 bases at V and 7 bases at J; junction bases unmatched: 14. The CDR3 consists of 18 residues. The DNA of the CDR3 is TGTGCCAGCAGTGCATCTCTAGCGGGAGGGCGAAGGGACGGGGAGCTGTTTTTT. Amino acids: CASSASLAGGRRDGELFF.

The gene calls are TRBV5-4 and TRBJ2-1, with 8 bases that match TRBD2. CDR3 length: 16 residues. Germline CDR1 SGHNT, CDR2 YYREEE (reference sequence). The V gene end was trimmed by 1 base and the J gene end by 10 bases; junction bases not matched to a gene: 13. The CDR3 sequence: CASSLPAGGLPGEQFF. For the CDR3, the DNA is TGTGCCAGCAGCTTGCCGGCGGGAGGACTCCCCGGGGAGCAGTTCTTC.

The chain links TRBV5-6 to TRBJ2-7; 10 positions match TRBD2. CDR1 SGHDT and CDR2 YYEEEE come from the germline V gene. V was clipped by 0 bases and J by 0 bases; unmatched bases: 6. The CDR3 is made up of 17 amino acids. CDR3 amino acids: CASSLGLAGSSSYEQYF. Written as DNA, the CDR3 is TGTGCCAGCAGCTTGGGACTAGCGGGTTCGAGCTCCTACGAGCAGTACTTC.

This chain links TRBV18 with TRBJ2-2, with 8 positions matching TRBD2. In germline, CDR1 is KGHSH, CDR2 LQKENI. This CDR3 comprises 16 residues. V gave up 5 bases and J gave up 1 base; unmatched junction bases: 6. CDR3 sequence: CASSGWTSRNTGELFF. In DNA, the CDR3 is TGTGCCAGCTCAGGGTGGACTAGCAGGAACACCGGGGAGCTGTTTTTT.

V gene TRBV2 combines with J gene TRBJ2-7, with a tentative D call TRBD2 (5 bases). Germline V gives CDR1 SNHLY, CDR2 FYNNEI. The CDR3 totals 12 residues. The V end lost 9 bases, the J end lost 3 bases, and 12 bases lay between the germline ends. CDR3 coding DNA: TGTGCCAGTAGCGACGGCTTCTACGAGCAGTACTTC. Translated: CASSDGFYEQYF.

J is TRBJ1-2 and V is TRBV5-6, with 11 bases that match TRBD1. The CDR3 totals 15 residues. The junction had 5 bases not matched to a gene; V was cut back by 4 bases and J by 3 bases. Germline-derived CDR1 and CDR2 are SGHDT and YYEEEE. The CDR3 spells CASSKDRGLYYGYTF. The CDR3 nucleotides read TGTGCCAGCAGCAAGGACAGGGGGCTATACTATGGCTACACCTTC.

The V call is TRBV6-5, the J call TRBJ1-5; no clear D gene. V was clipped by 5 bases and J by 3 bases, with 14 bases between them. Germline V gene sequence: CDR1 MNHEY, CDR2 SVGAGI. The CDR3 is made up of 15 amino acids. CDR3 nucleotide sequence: TGTGCCAGCAGTCCGGCCGGGTCCCACAATCAGCCCCAGCATTTT. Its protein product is CASSPAGSHNQPQHF.

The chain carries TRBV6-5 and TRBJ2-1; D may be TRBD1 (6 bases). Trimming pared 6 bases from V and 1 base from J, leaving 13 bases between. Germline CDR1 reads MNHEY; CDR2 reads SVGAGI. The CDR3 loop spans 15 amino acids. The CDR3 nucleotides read TGTGCCAGCAGCCGAGGGGGTAAATCCTACAATGAGCAGTTCTTC. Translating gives CASSRGGKSYNEQFF.